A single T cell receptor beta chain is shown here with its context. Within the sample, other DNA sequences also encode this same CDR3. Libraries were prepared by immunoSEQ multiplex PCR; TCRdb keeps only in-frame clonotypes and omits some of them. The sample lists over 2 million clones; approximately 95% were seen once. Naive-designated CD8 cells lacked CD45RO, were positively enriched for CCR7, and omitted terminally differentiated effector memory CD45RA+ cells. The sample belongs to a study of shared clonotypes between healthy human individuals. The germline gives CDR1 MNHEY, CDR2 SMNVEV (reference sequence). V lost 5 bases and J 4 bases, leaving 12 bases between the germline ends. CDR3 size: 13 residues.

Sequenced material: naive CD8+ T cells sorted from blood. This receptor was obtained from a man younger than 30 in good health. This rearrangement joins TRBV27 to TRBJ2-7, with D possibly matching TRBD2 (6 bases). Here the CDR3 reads CASSAGTSYEQYF. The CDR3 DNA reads TGTGCCAGCAGTGCAGGGACTTCATACGAGCAGTACTTC.